This entry features one T cell receptor (beta chain) sequence. The antigen remains undetermined. Hyperthyroidism had been newly diagnosed in patients aged 18 to 65, and its duration was under 2 months. Looked up from germline, CDR1 is MNHEY and CDR2 is SMNVEV (reference sequence). V dropped 0 bases and J dropped 2; count of bases not matched to a gene: 7. The CDR3 extends over 18 amino acids. This entry belongs to a study of T cells in Graves' hyperthyroidism and ophthalmopathy. Across the study: Pretreatment peripheral blood was obtained at initial diagnosis. General study results and limits: Blood held most thyroid clonotypes expanded above 0.001 frequency. Ophthalmopathy got predicted by the model a median roughly six months before its onset.

Researchers took RNA transcripts and amplified the TCR beta CDR3 regions from them. TCR CDR3 regions were first amplified by RT-PCR with HTBI primers. TCRdb reprocessed the multiplex PCR reads via MiXCR and lists one record per CDR3 protein. The sample yields 250,000 to 300,000 distinct CDR3 sequences, roughly 15% seen once. The clonotype originates from a woman between 40 and 50 years old with Graves' hyperthyroidism. The chain joins TRBV27 to TRBJ2-1; 10 bases line up with TRBD2. Source material: blood. CDR3 bases: TGTGCCAGCAGTTTATCGTGGCTAGCGGGAGCAACCTACAATGAGCAGTTCTTC. This sequence encodes CASSLSWLAGATYNEQFF.